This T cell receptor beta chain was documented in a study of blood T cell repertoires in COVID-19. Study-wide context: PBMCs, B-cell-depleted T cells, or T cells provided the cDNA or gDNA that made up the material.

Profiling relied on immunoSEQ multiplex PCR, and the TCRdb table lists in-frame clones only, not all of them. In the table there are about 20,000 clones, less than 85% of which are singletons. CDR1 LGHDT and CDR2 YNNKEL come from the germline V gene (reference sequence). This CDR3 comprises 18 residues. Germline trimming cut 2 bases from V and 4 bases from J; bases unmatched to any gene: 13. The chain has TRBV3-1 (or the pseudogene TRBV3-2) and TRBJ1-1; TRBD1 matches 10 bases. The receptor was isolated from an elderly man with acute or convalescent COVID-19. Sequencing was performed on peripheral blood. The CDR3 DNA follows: TGTGCCAGCAGCCAACGACAGGGGGCTAAAGTTGGGGGCACTGAAGCTTTCTTT. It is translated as CASSQRQGAKVGGTEAFF.